The 14 T cell receptor beta chains presented below share a single source sample, sequenced in a study of cytomegalovirus exposure and HLA in healthy donors. The PCR employed 60 Vbeta primers together with 13 Jbeta primers. Profiled with immunoSEQ multiplex PCR; TCRdb holds only in-frame clones, not every one. The data show 140,000 to 150,000 clones, about 75% seen once. The specimen was PBMCs. All receptors derive from a young woman in good health and CMV-seronegative.

The chain links TRBV4-2 to TRBJ2-1; 12 bases match TRBD2. The CDR3 covers 18 residues. From germline, CDR1 is LGHNA and CDR2 YNFKEQ. J was trimmed by 0 bases and V by 0 bases; bases with no gene match: 3. As DNA, the CDR3 is TGTGCCAGCAGCCAAGATCCTAGCGGGGGGGCCTCCTACAATGAGCAGTTCTTC. Translation: CASSQDPSGGASYNEQFF.

The genes are TRBV7-2 and TRBJ1-1; 10 bases agree with TRBD1. The length of the CDR3 is 12 residues. The junction had 5 bases not matched to a gene; V was cut back by 5 bases and J by 11 bases. In germline, CDR1 is SGHTA, CDR2 FQGNSA. In DNA form, the CDR3 reads TGTGCCAGCAGCCTACTGGGACAGGGGGCTTTCTTT. Its protein is CASSLLGQGAFF.

A remark on this clone: Other DNA sequences from this sample encode an identical CDR3 as well. The rearrangement joins TRBV9 to TRBJ2-2; TRBD2 is a possible D gene (5 bases). The CDR3 has 14 residues. CDR1 and CDR2 from the germline V gene are SGDLS and YYNGEE. V lost 3 bases and J lost 5, with 11 bases in between. This CDR3 reads CASSGGHSTGELFF. CDR3 bases: TGTGCCAGCAGCGGAGGGCACTCGACCGGGGAGCTGTTTTTT.

The chain uses TRBV18 and TRBJ1-1, with a tentative D call TRBD1 (5 bases). Trimming cost V 3 bases and J 3 bases, with 11 bases left between them. Germline lookup yields CDR1 KGHSH and CDR2 LQKENI. The CDR3 is made up of 14 amino acids. The CDR3 DNA reads TGTGCCAGCTCACCTACGGGGGGTTACACTGAAGCTTTCTTT. It codes for CASSPTGGYTEAFF.

This chain connects TRBV5-6 to TRBJ1-3; TRBD1 might be the D (5 bases). Trimming stripped 4 bases from V and 9 bases from J, with 17 bases between. The CDR3 sequence is 14 residues long. Germline V CDR1 and CDR2: SGHDT, YYEEEE. The CDR3 spells CASSLTQGRGTIYF. The CDR3, as DNA: TGTGCCAGCAGCCTGACTCAGGGCCGTGGCACCATATATTTT.

This chain uses TRBV4-1 with TRBJ2-1; 7 bases line up with TRBD2. V trimming: 4 bases; J trimming: 7 bases; junction bases outside the gene matches: 4. Germline-derived CDR1 and CDR2 are MGHRA and YSYEKL. The CDR3 contains 13 residues. CDR3 nucleotide sequence: TGCGCCAGCAGCCCCCTGCGGGGGAATGAGCAGTTCTTC. Translating gives CASSPLRGNEQFF.

The chain recombines TRBV7-2 with TRBJ1-2; TRBD1 might be the D (5 bases). The CDR3 totals 14 residues. Germline loops: CDR1 SGHTA, CDR2 FQGNSA. The ends were cut back, 8 bases at V and 3 bases at J, with 16 bases in the middle. CDR3 bases: TGTGCCAGCCCTTCCCCCGGGGGATACTATGGCTACACCTTC. Translated: CASPSPGGYYGYTF.

CDR3 sequence (DNA): TGTGCCAGCAGCTTGACGGACAGGCTATACGAGCAGTACTTC. Translating gives CASSLTDRLYEQYF. The V and J genes are TRBV11-1 and TRBJ2-7; 7 bases align to TRBD1. Germline loops: CDR1 SGHAT, CDR2 FQDESV (reference sequence). This CDR3 spans 14 amino acids. Germline trimming cut 3 bases from V and 4 bases from J; bases unmatched to any gene: 6.

This clone has only a few counts. The chain carries TRBV4-2 and TRBJ1-4, with 8 bases that match TRBD1. Germline-derived CDR1 and CDR2 are LGHNA and YNFKEQ. This CDR3 has 15 residues. The junction had 2 bases not matched to a gene; V was cut back by 0 bases and J by 5 bases. The CDR3 region has the DNA TGTGCCAGCAGCCAAGAGGGACAGGAAAATGAAAAACTGTTTTTT. Translating gives CASSQEGQENEKLFF.

The chain joins TRBV7-2 to TRBJ1-1, with TRBD1 matching over 9 bases. Germline values: CDR1 SGHTA, CDR2 FQGNSA. This CDR3 comprises 16 residues. V trimming: 2 bases; J trimming: 1 base; junction bases outside the gene matches: 5. CDR3: CASSLRTGGGNTEAFF. CDR3 DNA sequence: TGTGCCAGCAGCTTAAGAACAGGGGGCGGGAACACTGAAGCTTTCTTT.

This rearrangement joins TRBV5-1 to TRBJ2-1; 13 nucleotides match TRBD2. Germline loops: CDR1 SGHRS, CDR2 YFSETQ. Trimming removed 4 bases from V and 4 bases from J; junction bases left unmatched: 5. There are 16 residues in the CDR3. The CDR3 coding sequence is TGCGCCAGCAGCCTAGGGACTAGCGGGGCTTACAATGAGCAGTTCTTC. It is translated as CASSLGTSGAYNEQFF.

The genes are TRBV7-9 and TRBJ1-1; tentative D call: TRBD1 (5 bases). V lost 6 bases, J lost 0 bases, and 11 bases lay in between. The V gene's germline CDR1 is SEHNR and CDR2 FQNEAQ (reference sequence). This CDR3 region has 14 residues. The DNA for the CDR3 is TGTGCCAGCAGTTCTACAGGCGTGAACACTGAAGCTTTCTTT. It translates to CASSSTGVNTEAFF.

To note about this clone: A junction end diverges from the germline sequence, so it may reflect a read error. The V gene is TRBV4-1, the J gene TRBJ1-4, with 9 bases aligning to TRBD1. The length of the CDR3 is 15 residues. Per the germline V gene, CDR1 is MGHRA and CDR2 is YSYEKL. The CDR3 DNA is TGCGCCAACAGCCAAGGGGACAGGGCCTATGGGGAACTGTTTTTT. This translates into CANSQGDRAYGELFF.

The chain employs TRBV2 and TRBJ1-2; 7 positions agree with TRBD1. The CDR3 spans 16 residues. The ends lost 4 bases at V and 2 bases at J; junction bases unmatched: 10. The germline CDR1 and CDR2 sequences are SNHLY and FYNNEI. CDR3 amino acids: CASSGTGQASNYGYTF. The CDR3 DNA sequence: TGTGCCAGCAGTGGAACCGGACAGGCGTCGAACTATGGCTACACCTTC.